The 21 T cell receptor beta chains reported below all come from one sample, sequenced in a study of blood T cells in healthy people across ages. The second PCR ran about 6 to 12 cycles with a sample-barcoded 5' primer and J-beta primers. Each CDR3 protein gets one entry after TCRdb re-called the 5' RACE reads with MiXCR. The sample has 580,000 or so distinct CDR3 sequences, roughly 43% seen once; the top ten hold roughly 24%. The specimen sequenced was blood. The receptors derive from a man aged 80 or over in good health.

The chain recombines TRBV4-1 with TRBJ1-4; TRBD1 might be the D (5 bases). CDR3 length: 13 amino acids. V lost 8 bases and J lost 3, with 10 bases in between. Germline V gene sequence: CDR1 MGHRA, CDR2 YSYEKL. CDR3 loop: CASLGPANEKLFF. CDR3 sequence (DNA): TGCGCCAGCTTGGGACCCGCTAATGAAAAACTGTTTTTT.

As regards this clonotype: A much larger clone sits a single nucleotide away, making a read error possible. The chain has TRBV4-3 and TRBJ2-3, with 8 bases lining up with TRBD1. The germline V gene has CDR1 LGHNA and CDR2 YSLEER. There are 15 residues in the CDR3. CDR3 nucleotide sequence: TGCACCAGCAGCCAAGCTAGGACAGGGAAGGATACGCAGTATTTT. It codes for CTSSQARTGKDTQYF.

The sample holds one count of this clonotype. V and J are TRBV7-2 and TRBJ2-7; D might be TRBD2 (5 bases). CDR1 is SGHTA, CDR2 FQGNSA, per germline. This CDR3 has 18 amino acids. The V and J ends lost 1 base and 3 bases respectively, with 22 bases between them. The CDR3 DNA follows: TGTGCCAGCAGCTTAGGTCCCTTGGGAAGGACTCACAACTACGAGCAGTACTTC. Translating gives CASSLGPLGRTHNYEQYF. The whole variable domain, filled in from reference TRBV7-2 and TRBJ2-7, reads GAGVSQSPSNKVTEKGKDVELRCDPISGHTALYWYRQSLGQGLEFLIYFQGNSAPDKSGLPSDRFSAERTGGSVSTLTIQRTQQEDSAVYLCASSLGPLGRTHNYEQYFGPGTRLTVT.

The chain employs TRBV7-2 and TRBJ2-1; 7 bases align to TRBD2. CDR3 size: 15 residues. Germline CDR1 reads SGHTA; CDR2 reads FQGNSA. The V and J ends lost 1 base and 6 bases, in that order; junction bases with no gene match: 6. The chain's CDR3 is CASSLELARFNEQFF. CDR3 sequence (DNA): TGTGCCAGCAGCTTAGAACTAGCGAGGTTCAATGAGCAGTTCTTC.

V gene TRBV30 combines with J gene TRBJ2-4, with 7 nucleotides matching TRBD1. The DNA matches TRBJ2-7 better at its end, which makes the J call doubtful. This CDR3 contains 13 residues. Germline V CDR1 and CDR2: GTSNPN, SVGIG (reference sequence). The CDR3 reads CAWATGASYEQYF. DNA for the CDR3: TGTGCCTGGGCTACAGGGGCAAGCTACGAGCAGTACTTC.

The V and J genes are TRBV6-2 or TRBV6-3 and TRBJ2-2; tentative D call: TRBD1 (6 bases). The CDR3 covers 16 residues. Germline V lookup: CDR1 MNHEY, CDR2 SVGEGT. Trimming removed 6 bases at V and 5 bases at J, with 19 bases between. CDR3: CASSRLGAGRTGELFF. The CDR3 DNA reads TGTGCCAGCAGCCGCCTGGGGGCAGGGCGGACCGGGGAGCTGTTTTTT.

This clonotype was found many times. The CDR3 sequence: CASSYSAGNNEQFF. The CDR3 nucleotides read TGTGCCAGCAGTTACTCAGCGGGGAACAATGAGCAGTTCTTC. The chain uses TRBV6-6 and TRBJ2-1, with TRBD2 identical over 7 bases. CDR1 and CDR2 from the germline V gene are MNHNY and SVGAGI (reference sequence). The CDR3 length is 14 residues. The V gene end was trimmed by 0 bases and the J gene end by 5 bases; junction bases not matched to a gene: 1.

The rearrangement links TRBV20-1 to TRBJ2-5; D is possibly TRBD1 (5 bases). With 7 bases removed from V and 4 bases from J, the gap between germline ends came to 10 bases. Germline loops: CDR1 DFQATT, CDR2 SNEGSKA (reference sequence). This CDR3 is 11 amino acids long. The CDR3 reads CSGQTRETQYF. CDR3 sequence (DNA): TGCAGTGGACAGACCCGAGAGACCCAGTACTTC.

This chain connects TRBV5-1 to TRBJ2-5; 9 bases match TRBD2. J lost 2 bases, V lost 4 bases, and 6 bases had no gene match. The CDR3 consists of 15 residues. CDR1 is SGHRS and CDR2 is YFSETQ in the germline V gene. The CDR3 DNA sequence: TGCGCCAGCAGCACCATAGCGGGGGAGCAAGAGACCCAGTACTTC. Its translation: CASSTIAGEQETQYF.

The rearrangement uses TRBV5-1 and TRBJ2-2; D is undetermined. Germline CDR1 SGHRS, CDR2 YFSETQ. V was cut by 0 bases and J by 4 bases, with 7 bases left in between. CDR3 length: 14 residues. In nucleotides, the CDR3 is TGCGCCAGCAGCTTGGGGGCCGGCACCGGGGAGCTGTTTTTT. The encoded protein is CASSLGAGTGELFF.

This clonotype was recorded a few times. The rearrangement links TRBV6-2 or TRBV6-3 to TRBJ2-3; 8 bases align to TRBD2. Per germline, CDR1 MNHEY and CDR2 SVGEGT. Trimming at V came to 6 bases and at J to 0 bases, leaving 14 bases not matched to a gene. The CDR3 is 18 amino acids. The CDR3 loop is CASRLRGAGESSTDTQYF. The CDR3, as DNA: TGTGCCAGCAGACTGCGAGGAGCGGGGGAGTCTAGCACAGATACGCAGTATTTT.

The rearrangement links TRBV28 to TRBJ2-3; 9 positions match TRBD2. The V segment lost 7 bases and the J segment 7 bases; nucleotides outside the gene matches: 15. This CDR3 contains 16 residues. Germline values: CDR1 MDHEN, CDR2 SYDVKM. Written as DNA, the CDR3 is TGTGCCAGCAATCCCCTCGGCGGGGGGGAGGGACATACGCAGTATTTT. Encoded protein: CASNPLGGGEGHTQYF.

This clonotype has a handful of counts. V gene TRBV5-1 combines with J gene TRBJ2-7; D gene uncertain. This CDR3 has 14 residues. CDR1 is SGHRS and CDR2 is YFSETQ in the germline V gene. V was cut by 4 bases and J by 5 bases, with 16 bases left in between. The CDR3 sequence: CASSRTLQIHEQYF. The CDR3 DNA sequence: TGCGCCAGCAGCCGGACCCTTCAGATCCACGAGCAGTACTTC.

A word on this clonotype: Being one base from a much bigger clone, this may be a read error. The rearrangement joins TRBV6-5 to TRBJ2-1, with 8 bases identical to TRBD1. The CDR3 is 14 residues long. The V segment lost 6 bases and the J segment 4 bases; nucleotides outside the gene matches: 5. The germline V gene encodes CDR1 MNHEY and CDR2 SVGAGI. The CDR3 spells CASSLTGVYNEQFF. In DNA, the CDR3 is TGTGCCAGCAGCCTGACAGGGGTTTACAATGAGCAGTTCTTC.

As concerns this clonotype: A read error may account for a junction end that differs from germline. The genes are TRBV6-5 and TRBJ2-1; D not certain. The CDR3 runs 12 residues. Germline V gene lookup returns CDR1 MNHEY and CDR2 SVGAGI. The CDR3 sequence is CAGSRYNNEQFF. The CDR3 DNA follows: TGTGCCGGCAGTCGCTATAACAATGAGCAGTTCTTC.

The gene calls are TRBV4-3 and TRBJ2-7; 11 bases match TRBD1. After removal of 1 base from V and 2 bases from J, the junction contained 4 bases not matched to a gene. The germline V gene encodes CDR1 LGHNA and CDR2 YSLEER. This CDR3 is built from 16 residues. The CDR3 nucleotides read TGCGCCAGCAGCCAAGCTAGGACAGGGGGCACCTACGAGCAGTACTTC. Translated: CASSQARTGGTYEQYF.

As concerns this clonotype: At one end the junction does not follow the germline gene, possibly because of a read error. The V and J genes are TRBV3-1 and TRBJ2-1; TRBD2 matches at 12 bases. The CDR3 covers 17 residues. The germline CDR1 and CDR2 sequences are LGHDT and YNNKEL (reference sequence). CDR3 DNA: TGTGCCAGCAGCCAAACTAGCGGGGGGTCCTTCTACAATGGGCAGTTCTTC. This codes for CASSQTSGGSFYNGQFF.

The V and J genes are TRBV7-2 and TRBJ2-5; 11 nucleotides agree with TRBD2. Germline V gene sequence: CDR1 SGHTA, CDR2 FQGNSA. V lost 0 bases, J lost 4 bases, and 7 bases stayed unmatched. There are 17 residues in the CDR3. CDR3 protein: CASSLAGGTSGRETQYF. In DNA, the CDR3 is TGTGCCAGCAGCTTAGCGGGGGGAACTAGCGGGAGAGAGACCCAGTACTTC.

In this sample, this clonotype turned up many times. V gene TRBV6-6 combines with J gene TRBJ2-7, with 7 bases aligning to TRBD1. V shed 2 bases and J 0 bases; nucleotides not matched to a gene: 10. The CDR3 runs to 17 residues. CDR1 is MNHNY and CDR2 is SVGAGI in the germline V gene (reference sequence). Written as DNA, the CDR3 is TGTGCCAGCAGTTACGAAGGGACAGTTAGGAGCTCCTACGAGCAGTACTTC. The encoded protein is CASSYEGTVRSSYEQYF.

This chain connects TRBV4-3 to TRBJ2-7; 9 bases fit TRBD1. Germline V CDR1 and CDR2: LGHNA, YSLEER. Unmatched junction bases numbered 8, after V lost 3 bases and J lost 2 bases. The CDR3 totals 16 residues. CDR3 DNA sequence: TGCGCCAGCAGCCAGGAGGGACAGGGTTTTCCCTACGAGCAGTACTTC. Its translation is CASSQEGQGFPYEQYF.

The V call is TRBV20-1, the J call TRBJ2-1; the D gene is possibly TRBD2 (6 bases). In germline, CDR1 is DFQATT, CDR2 SNEGSKA (reference sequence). Trimming removed 7 bases from V and 10 bases from J, with 17 bases in between. CDR3 length equals 12 residues. For the CDR3, the DNA is TGCAGTGGCCGGGAGCTCCGCCGGGAGCAGTTCTTC. Translating gives CSGRELRREQFF.